This TCR beta chain was captured in a study of T-cell reconstitution after alpha-beta-depleted transplantation in children. Unique molecular identifiers featured in how the TCRbeta library was prepared. In TCRdb, the PCR reads were re-called with MiXCR into one record per CDR3 protein. In the table there are over 550,000 distinct CDR3 sequences, under 12% of which are singletons. The source of this sequence is a human donor who donated a stem cell graft to a child with acute myeloid leukemia. The sequenced sample was PBMCs from the stem cell graft donor, obtained from the stem cell graft.

The CDR3 loop reads CASSLDAQGSGETQYF. CDR3 DNA sequence: TGTGCCAGCAGCTTAGACGCCCAGGGGAGTGGAGAGACCCAGTACTTC. This chain connects TRBV11-2 to TRBJ2-5; weak D call: TRBD1 (6 bases). The CDR3 is 16 amino acids. The germline CDR1 and CDR2 sequences are SGHAT and FQNNGV. Trimming removed 0 bases at V and 4 bases at J, with 15 bases between.